This T cell receptor beta chain was documented in a study of T cells in women clearing cervical HPV infection. V shed 4 bases and J 6 bases; nucleotides not matched to a gene: 2. The CDR3 contains 14 residues. Study observations and caveats: TRBV6-7 relative abundance averaged around 0.11% in cases and 0.15% to 0.2% in controls.

Points on this clone: The antigen is unknown. The read terminates 3 residues before the CDR3 end, so the remaining end is supplied by the germline J gene.

Measured with immunoSEQ multiplex PCR; TCRdb has only the in-frame clones, and not every one. This listing includes under 45,000 clones. The receptor was derived from a woman between 18 and 69 years old with a cervical HPV16 infection that either progressed to CIN3+ or cleared (not recorded which). The sequenced sample consisted of blood buffy coat. The rearrangement uses TRBV5-3 and TRBJ2-2, with 11 bases lining up with TRBD2. TRBV5-3 has ORF status, its function being uncertain. The CDR3: CARSPGLAAGELFF. Partial CDR3 DNA: TGTGCCAGAAGCCCGGGACTAGCGGCCGGGGAG.